This T cell receptor beta chain was documented in a study of shared clonotypes between healthy human individuals. Findings and limits, study-wide: Clonotypes shared by all four donors outscored non-shared clonotypes in generation probability.

The repertoire was sequenced with immunoSEQ multiplex PCR; TCRdb's copy has only in-frame clones and lacks some. The sample carries roughly 1 million clones, 60% to 80% recorded once. On this clone: Its antigen remains unidentified.

V dropped 4 bases and J dropped 1 base, with 20 bases sitting between them. This CDR3 contains 18 residues. The V gene's germline CDR1 is SNHLY and CDR2 FYNNEI. None of the donors, who were healthy HIV-negative adults, had recently had acute infections or vaccinations. The sequence was obtained from a young man in good health. The chain uses TRBV2 and TRBJ1-5; D unclear. The sequencing sample was made of memory CD4+ T cells sorted from blood. The subset denotes: CD45RA-negative fraction. The CDR3: CASSAGRAPRGSNQPQHF. In DNA, the CDR3 is TGTGCCAGCAGTGCAGGACGGGCACCTAGAGGAAGCAATCAGCCCCAGCATTTT.